This T cell receptor beta chain emerged from a study of OX40 agonist ivuxolimab in advanced cancers. The assay was immunoSEQ multiplex PCR, and TCRdb's table has in-frame clones only and misses some. The data show approximately 74,000 clones, around 91% seen once. Germline CDR1 and CDR2: SGHTA and FQGNSA. V trimming: 5 bases; J trimming: 0 bases; junction bases outside the gene matches: 8. This CDR3 is built from 17 residues. This clonotype originated in an adult with an advanced solid tumor such as melanoma, head and neck, liver or kidney cancer. The chain carries TRBV7-2 and TRBJ2-5, with 11 bases aligning to TRBD2. The input for sequencing was CD4+ or CD8+ T cells sorted from blood, taken in a trial of the OX40 agonist ivuxolimab. The CDR3 is CASSISGTSGYQETQYF. CDR3 bases: TGTGCCAGCAGCATCTCCGGGACTAGCGGATACCAAGAGACCCAGTACTTC.